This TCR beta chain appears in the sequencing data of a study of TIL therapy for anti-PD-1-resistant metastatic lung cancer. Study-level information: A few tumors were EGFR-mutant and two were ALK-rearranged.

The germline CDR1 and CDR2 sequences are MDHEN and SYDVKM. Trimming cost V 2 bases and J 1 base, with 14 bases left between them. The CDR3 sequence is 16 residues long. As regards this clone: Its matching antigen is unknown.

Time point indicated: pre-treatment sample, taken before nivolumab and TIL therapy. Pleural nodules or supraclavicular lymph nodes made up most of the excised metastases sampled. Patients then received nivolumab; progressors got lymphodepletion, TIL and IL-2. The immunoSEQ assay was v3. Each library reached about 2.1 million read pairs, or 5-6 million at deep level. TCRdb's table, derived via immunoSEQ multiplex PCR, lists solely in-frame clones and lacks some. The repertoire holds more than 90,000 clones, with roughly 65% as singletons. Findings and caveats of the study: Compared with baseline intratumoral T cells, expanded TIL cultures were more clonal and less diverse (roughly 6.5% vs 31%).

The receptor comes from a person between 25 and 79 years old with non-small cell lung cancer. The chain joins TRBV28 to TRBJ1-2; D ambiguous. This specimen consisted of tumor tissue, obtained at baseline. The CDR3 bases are TGTGCCAGCAGTTTACGGAGCTTTGGAGGTAACTATGGCTACACCTTC. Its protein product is CASSLRSFGGNYGYTF.